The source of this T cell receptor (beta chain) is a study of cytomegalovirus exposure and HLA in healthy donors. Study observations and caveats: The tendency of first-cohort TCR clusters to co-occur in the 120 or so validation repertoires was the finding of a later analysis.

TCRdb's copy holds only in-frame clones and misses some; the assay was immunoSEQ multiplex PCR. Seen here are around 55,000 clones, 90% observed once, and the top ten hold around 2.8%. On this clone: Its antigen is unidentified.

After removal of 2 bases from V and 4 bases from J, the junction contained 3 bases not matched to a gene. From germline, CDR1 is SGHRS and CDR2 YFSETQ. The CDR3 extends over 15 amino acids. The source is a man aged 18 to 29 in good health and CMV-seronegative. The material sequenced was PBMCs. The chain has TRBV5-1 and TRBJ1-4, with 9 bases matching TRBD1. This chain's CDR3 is CASSFGQGNNEKLFF. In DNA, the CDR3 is TGCGCCAGCAGCTTCGGACAGGGGAATAATGAAAAACTGTTTTTT.